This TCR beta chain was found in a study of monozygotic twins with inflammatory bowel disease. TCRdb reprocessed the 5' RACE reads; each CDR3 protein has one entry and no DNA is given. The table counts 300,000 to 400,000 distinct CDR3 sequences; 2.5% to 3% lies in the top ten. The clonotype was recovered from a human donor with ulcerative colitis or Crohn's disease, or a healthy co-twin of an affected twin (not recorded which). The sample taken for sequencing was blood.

The CDR3 region is CASSLARGAGSYEQYF. The chain employs TRBV5-1 and TRBJ2-7; TCRdb reports TRBD1, a call that lacks DNA to check it against. The CDR3 has 16 residues. CDR1 is SGHRS, CDR2 YFSETQ, per germline.